This TCR beta chain came from a study of T cells in Graves' hyperthyroidism and ophthalmopathy (dated by TCRdb to about 2019). Regarding the complete study: Peripheral blood was sampled at the time of initial diagnosis, prior to any treatment. The paper describes TCR Vbeta CDR3 sequencing of 140 or so peripheral blood samples, made up of some 40 ophthalmopathy patients, around 78 hyperthyroidism patients and 17 progressor patients. In about six Graves' hyperthyroidism patients, the study also compared T-cell repertoires from thyroid tissue with T-cell repertoires from blood. Once sampling was done, hyperthyroidism patients were given methimazole at a starting dose of 30 mg daily, whereas ophthalmopathy patients were given high-dose intravenous methylprednisolone. For training and testing, the 100 or so patients in the discovery cohort were randomly divided in a 7:3 ratio. A discovery cohort of approximately 97 patients, 43 with Graves' ophthalmopathy and over 55 with stable Graves' hyperthyroidism, was used to find distinguishing TCR V-J signatures. An independent validation cohort of around 19 hyperthyroidism patients and 17 patients who later progressed to ophthalmopathy tested prospective prediction of ophthalmopathy.

The TCR beta CDR3 regions were amplified from RNA transcripts. The TCR CDR3 was subjected to a first round of RT-PCR using the HTBI primer set and the Qiagen OneStep RT-PCR kit. Libraries were constructed in a second round of multiplex PCR, after which size selection and purification were carried out. Paired-end sequencing of the libraries was performed with 100 bp reads on an Illumina HiSeq2000. Turning to the authors' computational methods: Raw data were processed with SOAPnuke, discarding reads with adapters, uncalled bases, mean Phred below 15, or no exact constant-primer or identifier match. COPE v1.2.5 was used to merge high-quality paired reads, and clonotypes were defined as unique nucleotide sequences. MiTCR v1.1 was used to align the clonotypes against IMGT TRBV, TRBD and TRBJ reference segments. The analysis included only V-J combinations with a frequency above 0.0001, which together covered approximately 99% of the repertoires. The TCS score was defined as the ratio of F50 (clonal expansion) to E x V (chaos), calculated using BLOSUM62-based TCRdist between CDR3 peptides within each V-J. Welch's t-statistics and random forest reduced some 510 V-J features to roughly 13, which were used in a naive Bayes classifier (R e1071). Thyroid-blood repertoire similarity was quantified with the Morisita-Horn index. The public sequencing data were trimmed at Q25 with fastp and processed into clonotypes with MiXCR by TCRdb, which kept only in-frame beta chains. Rows are combined by CDR3 protein, so each entry shows the most common genes and DNA. These V and J calls rely on TCRdb rather than the paper's analysis. This sample is represented by 750,000 to 900,000 distinct CDR3 sequences; roughly 40% of them were singletons. The top ten clones comprise approximately 8.7% of the sample.

Stable Graves' hyperthyroidism was defined as no progression to ophthalmopathy during 18 months of follow-up. Hyperthyroidism patients were aged 18 to 65 years and newly diagnosed, with disease duration of less than 2 months. Exclusion was applied to patients with uncontrolled infections, other autoimmune diseases, pregnancy or lactation. Clinical symptoms, serum thyroxine and TRAb, thyroid ultrasound, and orbital computed tomography formed the basis for the diagnoses. PBMCs were separated from 10 ml of fresh peripheral blood using Ficoll-Paque density gradient centrifugation. Trizol reagent was used to extract total RNA, and RNA quality was then checked on an Agilent 2100 Bioanalyzer. This clonotype was counted many times. Which antigen it targets is not known. No clone much larger than this one lies a single base away; base qualities are absent. Broader findings and caveats from the paper: No statistical method was used to fix the sample size in advance, and group allocation was not hidden from the investigators. During validation, the model predicted progression to ophthalmopathy a median of roughly 7.1 months ahead of onset, with more than 55% sensitivity and less than 85% specificity. A model built on a 13 V-J signature distinguished ophthalmopathy from stable hyperthyroidism, reaching around 88% sensitivity and around 81% specificity in cross-validation and 80%/75% in testing. Blood samples also contained most of the expanded thyroid clonotypes (frequency above 0.001), which suggests that blood repertoires may reflect thyroid immune responses.

The CDR3 starts with the cysteine, ends with the phenylalanine, and has 13 residues. Only the CDR3 portion is preserved as DNA: 39 bases, with reading frame beginning at the first base. The V and J ends are trimmed by 0 bases and 5 bases, leaving 5 bases between them. The germline V gene provides CDR1 SNHLY and CDR2 FYNNEI. The sample was blood. The V and J genes are TRBV2 and TRBJ1-5; too little of a D gene remains to name it. The sequence derives from a man aged 18 to 30 with Graves' hyperthyroidism. This receptor has the CDR3 CASSEAPDQPQHF. The bases are TGTGCCAGCAGTGAAGCGCCTGATCAGCCCCAGCATTTT.